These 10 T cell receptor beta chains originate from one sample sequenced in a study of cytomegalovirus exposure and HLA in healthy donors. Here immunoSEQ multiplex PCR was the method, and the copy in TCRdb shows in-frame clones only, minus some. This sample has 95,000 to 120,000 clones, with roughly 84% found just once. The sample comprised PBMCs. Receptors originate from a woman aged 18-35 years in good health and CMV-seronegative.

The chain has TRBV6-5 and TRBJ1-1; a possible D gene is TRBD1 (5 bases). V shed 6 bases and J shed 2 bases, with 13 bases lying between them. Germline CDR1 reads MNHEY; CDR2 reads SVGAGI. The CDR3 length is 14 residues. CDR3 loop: CASRNPDRNTEAFF. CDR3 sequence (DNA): TGTGCCAGCAGGAACCCTGACAGAAACACTGAAGCTTTCTTT.

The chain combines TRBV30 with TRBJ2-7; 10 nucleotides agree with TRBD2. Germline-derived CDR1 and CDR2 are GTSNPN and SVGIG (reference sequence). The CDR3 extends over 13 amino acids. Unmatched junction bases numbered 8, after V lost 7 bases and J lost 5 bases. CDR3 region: CASPAGGPDEQYF. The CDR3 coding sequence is TGTGCCTCCCCAGCGGGGGGGCCGGACGAGCAGTACTTC. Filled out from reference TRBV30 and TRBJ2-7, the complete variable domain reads SQTIHQWPATLVQPVGSPLSLECTVEGTSNPNLYWYRQAAGRGLQLLFYSVGIGQISSEVPQNLSASRPQDRQFILSSKKLLLSDSGFYLCASPAGGPDEQYFGPGTRLTVT.

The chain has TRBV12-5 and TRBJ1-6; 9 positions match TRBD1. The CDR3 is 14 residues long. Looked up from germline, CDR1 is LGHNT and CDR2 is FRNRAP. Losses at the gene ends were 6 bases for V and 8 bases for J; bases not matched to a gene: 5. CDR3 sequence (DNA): TGTGCTAGTGGCCACGACAGGGGGGATTCACCCCTCCACTTT. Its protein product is CASGHDRGDSPLHF. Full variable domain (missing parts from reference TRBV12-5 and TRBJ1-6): DARVTQTPRHKVTEMGQEVTMRCQPILGHNTVFWYRQTMMQGLELLAYFRNRAPLDDSGMPKDRFSAEMPDATLATLKIQPSEPRDSAVYFCASGHDRGDSPLHFGNGTRLTVT.

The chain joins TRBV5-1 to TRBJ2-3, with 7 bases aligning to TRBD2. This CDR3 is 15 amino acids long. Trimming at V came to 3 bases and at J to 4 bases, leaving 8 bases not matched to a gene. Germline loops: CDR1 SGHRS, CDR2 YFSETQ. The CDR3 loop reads CASSWWGGKSDTQYF. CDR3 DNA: TGCGCCAGCAGCTGGTGGGGGGGGAAGTCAGATACGCAGTATTTT. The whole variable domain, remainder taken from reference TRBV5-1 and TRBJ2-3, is KAGVTQTPRYLIKTRGQQVTLSCSPISGHRSVSWYQQTPGQGLQFLFEYFSETQRNKGNFPGRFSGRQFSNSRSEMNVSTLELGDSALYLCASSWWGGKSDTQYFGPGTRLTVL.

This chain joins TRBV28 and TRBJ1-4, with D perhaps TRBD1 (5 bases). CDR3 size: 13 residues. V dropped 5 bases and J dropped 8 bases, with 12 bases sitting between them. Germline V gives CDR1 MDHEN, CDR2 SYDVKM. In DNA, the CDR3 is TGTGCCAGCAGTCGGAGGGGAGAGGAAAAACTGTTTTTT. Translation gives CASSRRGEEKLFF.

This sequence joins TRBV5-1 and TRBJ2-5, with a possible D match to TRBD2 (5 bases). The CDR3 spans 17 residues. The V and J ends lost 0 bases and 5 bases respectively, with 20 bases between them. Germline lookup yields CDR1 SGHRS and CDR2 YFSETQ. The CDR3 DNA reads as TGCGCCAGCAGCTTGGAAGAGAGTAGCTGGTCGGGGGAGACCCAGTACTTC. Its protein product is CASSLEESSWSGETQYF. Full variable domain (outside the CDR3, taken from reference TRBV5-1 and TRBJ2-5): KAGVTQTPRYLIKTRGQQVTLSCSPISGHRSVSWYQQTPGQGLQFLFEYFSETQRNKGNFPGRFSGRQFSNSRSEMNVSTLELGDSALYLCASSLEESSWSGETQYFGPGTRLLVL.

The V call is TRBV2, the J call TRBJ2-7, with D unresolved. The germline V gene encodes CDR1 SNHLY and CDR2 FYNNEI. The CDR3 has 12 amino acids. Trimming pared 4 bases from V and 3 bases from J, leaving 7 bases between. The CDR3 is CASSGRDYEQYF. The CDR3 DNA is TGTGCCAGCAGTGGCCGCGACTACGAGCAGTACTTC. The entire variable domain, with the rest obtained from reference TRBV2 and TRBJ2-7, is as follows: EPEVTQTPSHQVTQMGQEVILRCVPISNHLYFYWYRQILGQKVEFLVSFYNNEISEKSEIFDDQFSVERPDGSNFTLKIRSTKLEDSAMYFCASSGRDYEQYFGPGTRLTVT.

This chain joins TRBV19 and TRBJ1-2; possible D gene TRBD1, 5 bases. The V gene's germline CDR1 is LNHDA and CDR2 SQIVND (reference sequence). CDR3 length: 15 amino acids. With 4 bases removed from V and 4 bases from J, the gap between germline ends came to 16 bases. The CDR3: CASSTASGHGYGYTF. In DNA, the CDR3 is TGTGCCAGTAGTACCGCTTCAGGGCATGGCTATGGCTACACCTTC.

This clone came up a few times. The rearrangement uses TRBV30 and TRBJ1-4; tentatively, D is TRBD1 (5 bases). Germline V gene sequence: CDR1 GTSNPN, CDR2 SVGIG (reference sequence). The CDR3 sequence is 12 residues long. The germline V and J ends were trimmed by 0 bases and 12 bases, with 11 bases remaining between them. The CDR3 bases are TGTGCCTGGAGTGTTATCAGGGCTGAACTGTTTTTT. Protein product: CAWSVIRAELFF. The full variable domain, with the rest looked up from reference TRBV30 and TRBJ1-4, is SQTIHQWPATLVQPVGSPLSLECTVEGTSNPNLYWYRQAAGRGLQLLFYSVGIGQISSEVPQNLSASRPQDRQFILSSKKLLLSDSGFYLCAWSVIRAELFFGSGTQLSVL.

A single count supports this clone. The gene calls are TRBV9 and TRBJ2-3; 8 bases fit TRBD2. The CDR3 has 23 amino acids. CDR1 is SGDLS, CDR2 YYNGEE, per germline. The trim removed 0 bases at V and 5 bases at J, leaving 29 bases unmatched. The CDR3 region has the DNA TGTGCCAGCAGCGTAGAAGGAGACCCCAGGTGGTTGGCGGGGGGACGTATAGAAGATACGCAGTATTTT. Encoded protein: CASSVEGDPRWLAGGRIEDTQYF.